The clone carrying this T cell receptor beta chain was recorded many times. Germline lookup yields CDR1 MNHEY and CDR2 SMNVEV (reference sequence). V trimming: 4 bases; J trimming: 5 bases; junction bases outside the gene matches: 12. The CDR3 is made up of 17 amino acids. TCRdb reanalysed the RT-PCR reads using MiXCR and keeps one entry per CDR3 protein. The table shows about 680,000 distinct CDR3 sequences, with 14% occurring only once. This rearrangement joins TRBV27 to TRBJ1-2; the match to TRBD1 covers 11 bases. The clonotype originates from a female donor in good health, serving as a healthy control. The sample was memory CD4+ T cells from blood. DNA of the CDR3: TGTGCCAGCAGTTATTACCGAGGGACAGGGGGTGAATATGGCTACACCTTC. Protein sequence: CASSYYRGTGGEYGYTF.